What follows are 19 T cell receptor beta chains derived from one specimen sequenced in a study of T cell repertoires in cytomegalovirus infection. TCRdb re-analysed the reads in MiXCR, keeping a single row per CDR3 protein. The data show some 900,000 distinct CDR3 sequences, about 31% seen once. These receptors' targets are unknown. Source: cultured CD8+ T cells from PBMCs, taken from culture after CMV antigen stimulation. The source of these receptors is a human donor in good health (CMV status not recorded). Some clones in this sample may be carry-over from other donors' samples.

This clonotype was detected many times. The rearrangement joins TRBV7-9 to TRBJ2-7; D is uncertain. The length of the CDR3 is 14 residues. V gave up 5 bases and J gave up 2 bases, with 13 bases separating them. The V gene's germline CDR1 is SEHNR and CDR2 FQNEAQ (reference sequence). In DNA form, the CDR3 reads TGTGCCAGCAGCCCGTTGCACAGTCCCTACGAGCAGTACTTC. Residues: CASSPLHSPYEQYF.

V is TRBV19 and J is TRBJ1-1, with a weak D call TRBD1 (6 bases). CDR3 length: 15 residues. The V end was cut by 1 base, the J end by 4 bases, with 13 bases between. Germline loops: CDR1 LNHDA, CDR2 SQIVND (reference sequence). CDR3 protein: CASSIGDIGGTEAFF. The CDR3 DNA sequence: TGTGCCAGTAGTATAGGGGACATTGGAGGCACTGAAGCTTTCTTT. Full variable domain (missing parts from reference TRBV19 and TRBJ1-1): DGGITQSPKYLFRKEGQNVTLSCEQNLNHDAMYWYRQDPGQGLRLIYYSQIVNDFQKGDIAEGYSVSREKKESFPLTVTSAQKNPTAFYLCASSIGDIGGTEAFFGQGTRLTVV.

The rearrangement links TRBV7-6 to TRBJ1-1; D perhaps matches TRBD1 (6 bases). CDR1 is SGHVS and CDR2 is FNYEAQ in the germline V gene. The V gene lost 6 bases and the J gene lost 1 base, with 12 bases spanning the gap. The CDR3 has 14 residues. The CDR3 loop is CASSWGQQNTEAFF. The CDR3 nucleotides are TGTGCCAGCAGTTGGGGACAACAGAACACTGAAGCTTTCTTT.

Note on this clonotype: A much larger clone differs from this one at a single base, so this may be a read error. This chain uses TRBV7-2 with TRBJ2-3; D is unclear. Trimming removed 2 bases from V and 2 bases from J, with 17 bases in between. This CDR3 has 17 amino acids. Germline V CDR1 and CDR2: SGHTA, FQGNSA. For the CDR3, the DNA is TGTGCCAGCAGCTTATCACATGTGGATCAGAACACAGATACGCAGTATTTT. Encoded protein: CASSLSHVDQNTDTQYF.

The chain has TRBV6-2 or TRBV6-3 and TRBJ2-6; TRBD1 might be the D (5 bases). Trimming removed 0 bases from V and 2 bases from J, with 11 bases in between. This CDR3 spans 17 amino acids. Germline V gives CDR1 MNHEY, CDR2 SVGEGT. The CDR3 bases are TGTGCCAGCAGTTACTCGGGGCTACTGGCTGGGGCCAACGTCCTGACTTTC. Translating gives CASSYSGLLAGANVLTF.

This chain's CDR3 is CASSRTGAGGNTIYF. The DNA for the CDR3 is TGTGCCAGCAGTAGGACAGGGGCCGGTGGAAACACCATATATTTT. The chain links TRBV12-3 or TRBV12-4 to TRBJ1-3; 9 bases line up with TRBD1. The CDR3 covers 15 residues. Trimming cost V 5 bases and J 3 bases; bases outside gene matches: 5.

V gene TRBV2 combines with J gene TRBJ1-4, with D perhaps TRBD1 (6 bases). Looked up from germline, CDR1 is SNHLY and CDR2 is FYNNEI. Deletions cut 4 bases from V and 8 bases from J, with 11 bases between. CDR3 size: 13 residues. For the CDR3, the DNA is TGTGCCAGCAGTGTCAGGGGTCGGGAAAAACTGTTTTTT. It translates to CASSVRGREKLFF.

This chain connects TRBV7-9 to TRBJ1-4; D not certain. Germline lookup yields CDR1 SEHNR and CDR2 FQNEAQ (reference sequence). The CDR3 is made up of 14 amino acids. V lost 5 bases, J lost 5 bases, and 12 bases lay in between. Here the CDR3 reads CASSRTEKNEKLFF. In DNA, the CDR3 is TGTGCCAGCAGCCGAACCGAAAAGAATGAAAAACTGTTTTTT.

The rearrangement uses TRBV4-1 and TRBJ1-6; D uncertain. Trimming took 1 base from V and 9 from J, leaving 7 bases between them. The CDR3 length is 13 residues. The germline gives CDR1 MGHRA, CDR2 YSYEKL. The CDR3 DNA follows: TGCGCCAGCAGCCAAGCTAGGAGTTCACCCCTCCACTTT. Translation: CASSQARSSPLHF.

A few counts support this clonotype. This sequence joins TRBV7-9 and TRBJ2-2; either TRBD1 or TRBD2 may supply D (5 bases each). The V and J ends lost 5 bases and 4 bases respectively, with 17 bases between them. Germline V gene lookup returns CDR1 SEHNR and CDR2 FQNEAQ (reference sequence). The CDR3 consists of 16 residues. CDR3 in DNA: TGTGCCAGCAGCCCTGCGATTGCAGGGAGCACCGGGGAGCTGTTTTTT. Protein sequence: CASSPAIAGSTGELFF.

This clonotype showed up just a few times. V and J are TRBV10-3 and TRBJ2-2, with 7 bases matching TRBD1. This CDR3 region has 13 residues. Unmatched junction bases numbered 2, after V lost 10 bases and J lost 0 bases. Germline assignment: CDR1 ENHRY and CDR2 SYGVKD. CDR3 in amino acids: CATGTANTGELFF. For the CDR3, the DNA is TGTGCCACCGGGACAGCGAACACCGGGGAGCTGTTTTTT.

This clonotype occurred many times. The chain has TRBV7-8 and TRBJ2-1; possibly TRBD1 for D (5 bases). Per the germline V gene, CDR1 is SGHVS and CDR2 is FQNEAQ. This CDR3 has 14 amino acids. The V end lost 1 base, the J end lost 5 bases, and 9 bases lay between the germline ends. CDR3 region: CASSLGTLNNEQFF. DNA of the CDR3: TGTGCCAGCAGCTTAGGGACACTTAACAATGAGCAGTTCTTC.

The chain links TRBV19 to TRBJ2-5; no clear D. V was shortened by 5 bases and J by 0 bases, with 10 bases between the two germline ends. CDR3 size: 14 residues. Germline lookup yields CDR1 LNHDA and CDR2 SQIVND (reference sequence). The CDR3 sequence: CASSSQLYQETQYF. The CDR3 DNA sequence: TGTGCCAGTAGTTCCCAGTTGTACCAAGAGACCCAGTACTTC.

This clonotype was detected only a few times. This sequence joins TRBV7-9 and TRBJ2-1; possible D gene TRBD1, 6 bases. The V and J ends lost 5 bases and 8 bases respectively, with 19 bases between them. The CDR3 runs to 15 residues. Per the germline V gene, CDR1 is SEHNR and CDR2 is FQNEAQ (reference sequence). CDR3 sequence reads: CASSPKWDKQDEQFF. The CDR3 DNA is TGTGCCAGCAGCCCCAAGTGGGACAAGCAGGATGAGCAGTTCTTC. The full variable domain, rest sourced from reference TRBV7-9 and TRBJ2-1, is DTGVSQNPRHKITKRGQNVTFRCDPISEHNRLYWYRQTLGQGPEFLTYFQNEAQLEKSRLLSDRFSAERPKGSFSTLEIQRTEQGDSAMYLCASSPKWDKQDEQFFGPGTRLTVL.

The chain links TRBV24-1 to TRBJ2-5; 7 positions agree with TRBD2. The CDR3 totals 14 residues. V gave up 1 base and J gave up 6 bases; unmatched junction bases: 4. Germline values: CDR1 KGHDR, CDR2 SFDVKD. CDR3 in amino acids: CATSDLLGGKTQYF. In DNA, the CDR3 is TGTGCCACCAGTGATTTATTGGGGGGGAAGACCCAGTACTTC.

The V call is TRBV18, the J call TRBJ1-2; D call uncertain. Trimming left V 6 bases short and J 0 bases short, with 14 bases between. CDR3 length: 15 residues. Germline CDR1 KGHSH, CDR2 LQKENI. CDR3 in DNA: TGTGCCAGCTCTCCGGGGAAGGAGGCTAACTATGGCTACACCTTC. Its translation is CASSPGKEANYGYTF.

The CDR3 here is CASKAGTRELFF. CDR3 nucleotide sequence: TGTGCCAGTAAGGCGGGGACGAGGGAGCTGTTTTTT. The chain has TRBV19 and TRBJ2-2, with D tentatively TRBD2 (6 bases). The V end was cut by 7 bases, the J end by 9 bases, with 12 bases between. Germline values: CDR1 LNHDA, CDR2 SQIVND (reference sequence). CDR3 size: 12 residues.

The V call is TRBV2, the J call TRBJ2-7; D ambiguous. CDR3 length: 14 residues. V was trimmed by 1 base and J by 4 bases, leaving 11 bases between them. CDR1 is SNHLY and CDR2 is FYNNEI in the germline V gene. This CDR3 is CASSEVRFRYEQYV. The CDR3 DNA reads as TGTGCCAGCAGTGAAGTCCGGTTTCGGTACGAGCAGTACGTC.

The CDR3 here is CASSSPGNSRWAFF. The CDR3 coding sequence is TGTGCCAGCAGCTCGCCTGGTAATTCGAGATGGGCTTTCTTT. V usage is TRBV7-9 and J usage is TRBJ1-1; unclear D gene. The CDR3 consists of 14 residues. Trimming stripped 4 bases from V and 11 bases from J, with 20 bases between. Germline CDR1 SEHNR, CDR2 FQNEAQ (reference sequence).